This T cell receptor (beta chain) was recovered during a study of glioma-infiltrating T cells after dendritic cell vaccination. Study overall: Treatment, given 2003 to 2012, was autologous tumor lysate-pulsed dendritic cell vaccination.

The repertoire was sequenced with immunoSEQ multiplex PCR; TCRdb's copy has only in-frame clones and lacks some. The top ten clones hold about 3% of a sample with about 82,000 clones, approximately 90% of them seen once. The ends lost 2 bases at V and 5 bases at J; junction bases unmatched: 5. CDR3 length: 14 residues. Germline CDR1 is WNHNN and CDR2 is SYGVQD (reference sequence). The chain links TRBV10-1 to TRBJ1-1; 7 positions agree with TRBD1. The sequencing here drew on blood, taken before dendritic cell vaccination. This TCR was recovered from a human donor with glioblastoma. CDR3 DNA: TGCGCCAGCAGTGAGAGGGGGCTCGGGACTGAAGCTTTCTTT. Its translation is CASSERGLGTEAFF.